Listed below are T cell receptor beta chains from one sample, sequenced in a study of CD8+CD57+ T cells in acquired aplastic anemia. MiXCR, run by TCRdb on the reads, gives a single entry per CDR3 protein. There are about 140,000 distinct CDR3 sequences in the sample; around 41% occur only once, and around 8.4% lies in the top ten. The sample was sorted CD4+, CD8+, or CD8+CD57+ T cells (not recorded which) from PBMCs. Source of these receptors: a human donor in good health, serving as a control. Both conserved end residues are part of each CDR3. The D gene is left open where the match is weak. Rows may omit the clone size; those that give it use once, few, many or a size class.

V,J,size,D,CDR3,DNA
TRBV10-3,TRBJ1-4,many,TRBD1,CAISANPGTGGTDEKLFF,TGTGCCATCAGTGCGAACCCCGGGACAGGGGGCACTGATGAAAAACTGTTTTTT
TRBV20-1,TRBJ2-7,many,TRBD2,CSARALAGGSLYEQYF,TGCAGTGCTAGAGCCCTAGCGGGAGGATCTCTCTACGAGCAGTACTTC
TRBV12-3/TRBV12-4,TRBJ2-2,-,TRBD2,CASSFSGRMTGELFF,TGTGCCAGCAGTTTCAGCGGGAGAATGACCGGGGAGCTGTTTTTT
TRBV10-3,TRBJ2-5,-,TRBD1,CATETGETQYF,TGTGCCACCGAGACAGGGGAGACCCAGTACTTC
TRBV2,TRBJ1-4,-,TRBD1,CASSDRGRGEKLFF,TGTGCCAGCAGTGACAGGGGGCGTGGAGAAAAACTGTTTTTT
TRBV19,TRBJ2-2,many,-,CASSSGQTGELFF,TGTGCCAGTAGTAGCGGACAGACCGGGGAGCTGTTTTTT
TRBV6-1,TRBJ1-4,-,-,CASSLTDGNEKLFF,TGTGCCAGCAGTCTTACAGACGGGAATGAAAAACTGTTTTTT
TRBV2,TRBJ1-2,many,-,CASSESWGLGYGYTF,TGTGCCAGCAGTGAATCCTGGGGTTTGGGCTATGGCTACACCTTC
TRBV30,TRBJ1-2,few,TRBD1,CAWRYRGYYGYTF,TGTGCCTGGAGGTACAGGGGTTACTATGGCTACACCTTC
TRBV5-1,TRBJ1-1,few,-,CASSLKMNTEAFF,TGCGCCAGCAGCTTGAAGATGAACACTGAAGCTTTCTTT
TRBV6-1,TRBJ2-5,many,-,CASSRAQGGTQYF,TGTGCCAGCAGTAGGGCCCAGGGCGGGACCCAGTACTTC
TRBV15,TRBJ2-3,many,-,CATSRGRQGRISTDTQYF,TGTGCCACCAGCAGAGGTCGGCAGGGGCGCATTTCGACAGATACGCAGTATTTT
TRBV20-1,TRBJ2-3,once,-,CSARGRALTDTQYF,TGCAGTGCTAGAGGAAGGGCGCTCACAGATACGCAGTATTTT
TRBV15,TRBJ2-6,-,-,CATSSGTSGANVLTF,TGTGCCACCAGCAGCGGCACCTCTGGGGCCAACGTCCTGACTTTC
TRBV14,TRBJ2-1,-,TRBD2,CASNLLEGGRANEQFF,TGTGCCAGCAACCTCCTTGAAGGCGGGAGGGCCAATGAGCAGTTCTTC
TRBV6-1,TRBJ1-5,many,-,CASSDSYNQPQHF,TGTGCCAGCAGTGACAGTTACAATCAGCCCCAGCATTTT
TRBV11-3,TRBJ2-5,few,-,CASSHFRGYQETQYF,TGTGCCAGCAGCCATTTTAGGGGGTATCAAGAGACCCAGTACTTC
TRBV9,TRBJ1-1,-,-,CASGVGGDTEAFF,TGTGCCAGCGGGGTTGGAGGGGACACTGAAGCTTTCTTT
TRBV6-1,TRBJ1-2,many,TRBD1,CASSTHRGSNYGYTF,TGTGCCAGCAGTACCCACAGGGGCTCCAACTATGGCTACACCTTC
TRBV6-5,TRBJ1-5,many,TRBD1,CASSSGQENQPQHF,TGTGCCAGCAGTTCGGGACAGGAAAATCAGCCCCAGCATTTT
TRBV3-1,TRBJ2-5,few,-,CASSRGIQETQYF,TGTGCCAGCAGTAGAGGGATCCAAGAGACCCAGTACTTC
TRBV25-1,TRBJ2-1,-,TRBD2,CASRTSGGNEQFF,TGTGCCAGCAGAACTAGCGGGGGGAATGAGCAGTTCTTC
TRBV2,TRBJ2-2,many,TRBD1,CASTKGQGGTGELFF,TGTGCCAGCACTAAGGGACAGGGGGGGACCGGGGAGCTGTTTTTT
TRBV12-3/TRBV12-4,TRBJ1-6,many,-,CASSLRANSPLHF,TGTGCCAGCAGTTTGAGGGCTAATTCACCCCTCCACTTT
TRBV19,TRBJ1-3,many,-,CASSFTGPSSGNTIYF,TGTGCCAGTAGTTTCACCGGGCCCAGCTCTGGAAACACCATATATTTT
TRBV20-1,TRBJ2-4,-,TRBD2,CSADSGGALDPLAKNIQYF,TGCAGTGCTGATAGCGGGGGGGCGCTGGATCCTCTAGCCAAAAACATTCAGTACTTC
TRBV2,TRBJ2-7,-,-,CASSPRPGLAYEQYF,TGTGCCAGCAGCCCAAGGCCGGGACTCGCCTACGAGCAGTACTTC
TRBV2,TRBJ2-7,-,-,CATTSGIGNEQYF,TGTGCCACCACCTCTGGAATAGGGAACGAGCAGTACTTC
TRBV2,TRBJ2-6,-,-,CASTESGSGANVLTF,TGTGCCAGCACCGAATCGGGCTCTGGGGCCAACGTCCTGACTTTC
TRBV11-1,TRBJ1-2,few,-,CASSRRRGNYGYTF,TGTGCCAGCAGCCGTCGTCGGGGGAACTATGGCTACACCTTC
TRBV29-1,TRBJ1-1,-,-,CSLHQVNTEAFF,TGCAGCCTACACCAGGTGAACACTGAAGCTTTCTTT
TRBV7-6,TRBJ1-3,many,TRBD1,CASSLGQGRNTIYF,TGTGCCAGCAGCCTAGGACAGGGGAGAAACACCATATATTTT